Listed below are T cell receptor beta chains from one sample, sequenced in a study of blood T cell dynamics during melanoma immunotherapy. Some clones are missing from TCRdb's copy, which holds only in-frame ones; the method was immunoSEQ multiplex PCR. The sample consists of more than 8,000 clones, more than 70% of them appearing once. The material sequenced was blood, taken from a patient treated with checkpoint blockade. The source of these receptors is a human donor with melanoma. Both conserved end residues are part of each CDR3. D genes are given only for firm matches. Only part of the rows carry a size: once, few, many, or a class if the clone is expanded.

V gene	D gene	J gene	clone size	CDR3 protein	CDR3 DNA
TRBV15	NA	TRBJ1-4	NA	CATRAGAKNEKLFF	TGTGCCACCCGCGCGGGGGCAAAGAATGAAAAACTGTTTTTT
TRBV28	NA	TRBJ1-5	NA	CASSLRGHQLGGNQPQHF	TGTGCCAGCAGTTTACGGGGTCACCAGTTGGGGGGCAATCAGCCCCAGCATTTT
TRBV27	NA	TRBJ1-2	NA	CASSSRPRGNYGYTF	TGTGCCAGCAGTTCCCGTCCGAGGGGCAACTATGGCTACACCTTC
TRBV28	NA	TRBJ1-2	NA	CASSNHPGNYGYTF	TGTGCCAGCTCCAACCACCCCGGTAACTATGGCTACACCTTC
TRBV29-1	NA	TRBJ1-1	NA	CSVSGNTEAFF	TGCAGCGTCTCCGGGAACACTGAAGCTTTCTTT
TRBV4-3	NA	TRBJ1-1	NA	CASSQEAGLNTEAFF	TGCGCCAGCAGCCAAGAGGCAGGGTTGAACACTGAAGCTTTCTTT
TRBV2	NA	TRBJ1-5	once	CASRLAWGSQPQHF	TGTGCCAGCAGGCTGGCCTGGGGGAGCCAGCCCCAGCATTTT
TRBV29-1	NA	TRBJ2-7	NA	CSVGVPPYEQYF	TGCAGCGTCGGAGTCCCACCCTACGAGCAGTACTTC
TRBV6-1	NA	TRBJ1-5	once	CASSGQGLPAFYSNQPQHF	TGTGCCAGCAGTGGGCAGGGTCTACCCGCCTTTTATAGCAATCAGCCCCAGCATTTT
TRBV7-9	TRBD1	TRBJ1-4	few	CASRGYRDRDEKLFF	TGTGCCAGCAGGGGTTACCGGGACAGAGATGAAAAACTGTTTTTT
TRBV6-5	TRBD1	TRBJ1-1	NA	CASSYRTGAPNTEAFF	TGTGCCAGCAGTTACAGGACAGGGGCGCCGAACACTGAAGCTTTCTTT
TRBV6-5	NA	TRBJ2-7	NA	CASRGLNEQYF	TGTGCCAGCCGGGGTCTAAACGAGCAGTACTTC
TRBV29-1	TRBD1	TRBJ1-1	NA	CSADRGMNTEAFF	TGCAGCGCCGACAGGGGAATGAACACTGAAGCTTTCTTT
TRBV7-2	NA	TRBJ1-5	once	CASSLRGGNQPQHF	TGTGCCAGCAGCTTAAGAGGTGGCAATCAGCCCCAGCATTTT
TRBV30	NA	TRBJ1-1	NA	CARHGAGNNPITEAFF	TGTGCCCGGCATGGGGCAGGGAATAACCCAATCACTGAAGCTTTCTTT
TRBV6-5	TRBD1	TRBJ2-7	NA	CASSLGQGFYEQYF	TGTGCCAGCAGCCTGGGACAGGGTTTCTACGAGCAGTACTTC
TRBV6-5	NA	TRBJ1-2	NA	CASSYRPIYGYTF	TGTGCCAGCAGTTACCGGCCTATCTATGGCTACACCTTC
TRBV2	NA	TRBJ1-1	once	CLVHPGPGAEAFF	TGCCTAGTCCATCCGGGACCCGGCGCTGAAGCTTTCTTT
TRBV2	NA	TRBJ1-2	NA	CASSEARNPNYGYTF	TGTGCCAGCAGTGAAGCACGGAACCCTAACTATGGCTACACCTTC
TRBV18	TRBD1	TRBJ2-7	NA	CAGSPGTGYEQYF	TGTGCCGGCTCACCCGGGACAGGCTACGAGCAGTACTTC
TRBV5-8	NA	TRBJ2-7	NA	CASSLGGSVSYEQYF	TGTGCCAGCAGCTTGGGAGGCAGTGTCTCCTACGAGCAGTACTTC
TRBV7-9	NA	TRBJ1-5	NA	CASSWGDQPQHF	TGTGCCAGCAGCTGGGGTGATCAGCCCCAGCATTTT
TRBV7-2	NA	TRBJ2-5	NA	CASSPGRVAGEQYF	TGTGCCAGCAGCCCGGGGAGGGTGGCAGGGGAGCAGTACTTC
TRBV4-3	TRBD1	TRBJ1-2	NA	CASSLLPGQGYYGYTF	TGCGCCAGCAGCCTACTTCCGGGACAGGGTTACTATGGCTACACCTTC
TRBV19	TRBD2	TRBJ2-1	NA	CASTPVAGGNHNEQFF	TGTGCCAGTACCCCGGTCGCGGGGGGAAATCACAATGAGCAGTTCTTC
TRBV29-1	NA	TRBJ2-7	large	CSVTQGYEQYF	TGCAGCGTAACGCAGGGGTACGAGCAGTACTTC
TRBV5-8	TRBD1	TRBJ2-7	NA	CASSLGPGGAYEQYF	TGTGCCAGCAGCTTGGGGCCAGGGGGAGCCTACGAGCAGTACTTC
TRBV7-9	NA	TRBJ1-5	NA	CASSYRRNQPQHF	TGTGCCAGCAGCTACAGGCGAAATCAGCCCCAGCATTTT
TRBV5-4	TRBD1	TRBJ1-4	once	CASSLARAGGRIATNEKLFF	TGTGCCAGCAGCTTGGCCCGGGCAGGGGGTAGGATCGCAACTAATGAAAAACTGTTTTTT
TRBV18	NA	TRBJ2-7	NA	CASSPPASAAYEQYF	TGTGCCAGCTCACCACCGGCGAGTGCTGCCTACGAGCAGTACTTC
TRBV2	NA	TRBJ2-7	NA	CASSPVPGQVERGEQYF	TGTGCCAGCAGTCCTGTCCCGGGACAGGTTGAGCGGGGGGAGCAGTACTTC
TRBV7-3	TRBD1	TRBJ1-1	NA	CASSSGTGGLGTEAFF	TGTGCCAGCAGCTCCGGGACAGGGGGTTTAGGCACTGAAGCTTTCTTT
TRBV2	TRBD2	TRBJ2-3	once	CASSSPIRLAASTDTQYF	TGTGCCAGCAGTTCACCCATTAGACTAGCGGCTAGCACAGATACGCAGTATTTT
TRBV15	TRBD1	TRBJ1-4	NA	CATSRQGANEKLFF	TGTGCCACCAGCAGACAGGGGGCTAATGAAAAACTGTTTTTT
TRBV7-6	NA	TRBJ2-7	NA	CASSSRKGNNEQYF	TGTGCCAGCAGCTCGAGGAAGGGTAACAACGAGCAGTACTTC
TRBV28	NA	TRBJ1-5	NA	CASSFGARYSNQPQHF	TGTGCCAGCAGTTTTGGGGCGCGGTATAGCAATCAGCCCCAGCATTTT
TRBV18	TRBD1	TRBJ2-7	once	CASSPPGQGAYEQYF	TGTGCCAGCTCACCTCCGGGACAGGGGGCGTACGAGCAGTACTTC
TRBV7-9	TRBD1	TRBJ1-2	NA	CASSSEYGYRGPAYGYTF	TGTGCCAGCAGCTCCGAATATGGCTACAGGGGGCCCGCCTATGGCTACACCTTC
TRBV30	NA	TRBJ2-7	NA	CAWSEGGFNYEQYF	TGTGCCTGGAGTGAAGGGGGATTTAACTACGAGCAGTACTTC
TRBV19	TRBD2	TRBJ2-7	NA	CASSIEAGLIGRPYEQYF	TGTGCCAGTAGTATCGAAGCAGGGCTAATCGGGAGGCCCTACGAGCAGTACTTC
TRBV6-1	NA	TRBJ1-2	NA	CASSDSWKAGYTF	TGTGCCAGCAGTGATAGTTGGAAGGCTGGCTACACCTTC
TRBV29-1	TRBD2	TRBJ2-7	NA	CSVGSGREDNEQYF	TGCAGCGTTGGTAGCGGGAGGGAGGATAACGAGCAGTACTTC
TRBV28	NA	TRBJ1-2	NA	CASSSSREGYTF	TGTGCCAGCAGTTCTTCCAGGGAAGGCTACACCTTC
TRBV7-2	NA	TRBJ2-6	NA	CASSLVWGAGANVLTF	TGTGCCAGCAGCTTAGTTTGGGGGGCTGGGGCCAACGTCCTGACTTTC
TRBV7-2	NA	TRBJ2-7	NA	CASSPVWGRNDEQYF	TGTGCCAGCAGCCCCGTATGGGGGCGTAACGACGAGCAGTACTTC
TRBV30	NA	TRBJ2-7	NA	CAWDGEYEQYF	TGTGCCTGGGACGGAGAGTACGAGCAGTACTTC
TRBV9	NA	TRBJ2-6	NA	CASSVATVISSGANVLTF	TGTGCCAGCAGCGTAGCTACGGTAATCAGCTCTGGGGCCAACGTCCTGACTTTC
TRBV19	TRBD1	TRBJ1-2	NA	CASSMRTGLGYTF	TGTGCCAGTAGTATGCGGACAGGGCTTGGCTACACCTTC
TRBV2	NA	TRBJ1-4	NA	CASSEAPGPNEKLFF	TGTGCCAGCAGTGAAGCGCCAGGGCCGAATGAAAAACTGTTTTTT
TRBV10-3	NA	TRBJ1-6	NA	CASSTRGADSPLHF	TGTGCCTCCTCCACCCGGGGGGCGGATTCACCCCTCCACTTT
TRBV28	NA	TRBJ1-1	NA	CASSRQSMNTEAFF	TGTGCCAGCAGTAGACAGTCGATGAACACTGAAGCTTTCTTT